These 9 T cell receptor beta chains share one sample of origin, sequenced in a study of T-cell reconstitution after alpha-beta-depleted transplantation in children. Unique molecular identifiers featured in how the TCRbeta library was prepared. Each CDR3 protein is one row after TCRdb ran MiXCR on the PCR reads. In the table there are about 230,000 distinct CDR3 sequences, 8% to 9.5% of which are singletons. The source material was PBMCs from the stem cell graft donor, sampled from the stem cell graft. The receptors stem from a human donor who donated a stem cell graft to a child with acute lymphoblastic leukemia.

In this sample, this clonotype turned up a few times. The chain is built from TRBV10-1 and TRBJ2-1; D gene unclear. Per germline, CDR1 WNHNN and CDR2 SYGVQD (reference sequence). Trimming shortened V by 3 bases and J by 11 bases, and 8 bases separated the two germline ends. The CDR3 is 11 amino acids. The CDR3 protein is CASSDWAQQFF. The DNA of the CDR3 is TGCGCCAGCAGTGACTGGGCCCAGCAGTTCTTC.

This clonotype was seen a handful of times. V gene TRBV27 combines with J gene TRBJ1-4; a weak D match, TRBD1 (5 bases). Germline assignment: CDR1 MNHEY and CDR2 SMNVEV (reference sequence). The V gene lost 6 bases and the J gene lost 7 bases, with 6 bases spanning the gap. There are 11 residues in the CDR3. This chain's CDR3 is CASRGLEKLFF. The CDR3 bases are TGTGCCAGCAGGGGACTTGAAAAACTGTTTTTT.

This chain connects TRBV12-3 or TRBV12-4 to TRBJ1-5; possible D gene TRBD1, 6 bases. With 7 bases removed from V and 4 bases from J, the gap between germline ends came to 11 bases. The CDR3 covers 13 residues. In nucleotides, the CDR3 is TGTGCCAGCACCGGCAGGGGTAATCAGCCCCAGCATTTT. This gives the protein CASTGRGNQPQHF.

Ten or more counts support this clonotype. The V call is TRBV4-2, the J call TRBJ2-5; TRBD2 aligns across 9 bases. Trimming took 0 bases from V and 2 from J; bases not matched to a gene: 10. Germline CDR1 is LGHNA and CDR2 is YNFKEQ. CDR3 length equals 18 residues. This chain's CDR3 is CASSQDLPTSGFQETQYF. In nucleotides, the CDR3 is TGTGCCAGCAGCCAAGATTTACCAACTAGCGGGTTTCAAGAGACCCAGTACTTC.

About this clonotype itself: At one end, the junction sequence differs from germline, possibly due to a read error. The V call is TRBV20-1, the J call TRBJ1-2, with D possibly TRBD1 on 5 matching bases. This CDR3 comprises 16 residues. Germline assignment: CDR1 DFQATT and CDR2 SNEGSKA (reference sequence). DNA for the CDR3: TGCTGTGCTAGAGATGGAGCGGGGGACGCCCCCTATGGCTACACCTTC. Translation: CCARDGAGDAPYGYTF.

V gene TRBV7-6 combines with J gene TRBJ2-5; D is uncertain. CDR1 is SGHVS and CDR2 is FNYEAQ in the germline V gene. This CDR3 comprises 17 residues. V was shortened by 2 bases and J by 5 bases, with 21 bases between the two germline ends. The CDR3 DNA follows: TGTGCCAGCAGCTTAACCGACGGGTCGACGCAGACGGAGACCCAGTACTTC. Translating gives CASSLTDGSTQTETQYF. Variable domain in full (rest from reference TRBV7-6 and TRBJ2-5): GAGVSQSPRYKVTKRGQDVALRCDPISGHVSLYWYRQALGQGPEFLTYFNYEAQQDKSGLPNDRFSAERPEGSISTLTIQRTEQRDSAMYRCASSLTDGSTQTETQYFGPGTRLLVL.

This clonotype was observed many times. The chain employs TRBV29-1 and TRBJ2-6, with D perhaps matching TRBD1 (6 bases). Germline V gene sequence: CDR1 SQVTM, CDR2 ANQGSEA. The CDR3 runs to 19 residues. V was cut by 4 bases and J by 1 base, with 23 bases left in between. This chain's CDR3 is CSVGGLVGQKVSGANVLTF. The CDR3 DNA reads as TGCAGCGTTGGGGGGCTAGTCGGACAGAAAGTGTCTGGGGCCAACGTCCTGACTTTC.

J is TRBJ2-3 and V is TRBV29-1, with D uncertain. The germline V and J ends were trimmed by 7 bases and 5 bases, with 13 bases remaining between them. Germline V CDR1 and CDR2: SQVTM, ANQGSEA. The CDR3 covers 12 residues. Here the CDR3 DNA reads TGCAGCGACCGACGGGCCAAAGATACGCAGTATTTT. This gives the protein CSDRRAKDTQYF.

This clonotype was recorded at least ten times. The chain couples TRBV5-6 to TRBJ2-1; 9 positions match TRBD1. The ends lost 0 bases at V and 4 bases at J; junction bases unmatched: 2. The CDR3 covers 15 residues. CDR1 and CDR2 from the germline V gene are SGHDT and YYEEEE. The CDR3 sequence: CASSLATGGYNEQFF. In nucleotides, the CDR3 is TGTGCCAGCAGCTTGGCGACAGGGGGTTACAATGAGCAGTTCTTC.